These 25 T cell receptor beta chains were all obtained from the same sample, sequenced in a study of control samples from healthy donors and cancer patients. Profiled with immunoSEQ multiplex PCR; TCRdb holds only in-frame clones, not every one. The table lists 90,000 to 150,000 clones, roughly nine tenths of them singletons. Sequenced input: blood. The receptors were gathered from a man aged 45 to 65 in good health.

The chain recombines TRBV4-3 with TRBJ2-1; TRBD2 matches 11 bases. This CDR3 has 15 amino acids. Germline V gene data show CDR1 as LGHNA and CDR2 as YSLEER. V dropped 4 bases and J dropped 3; count of bases not matched to a gene: 2. The DNA for the CDR3 is TGCGCCAGCAGCCTCCTAGCGGGGGGCTACAATGAGCAGTTCTTC. This translates into CASSLLAGGYNEQFF.

The CDR3 loop is CASSVLAGGRYTGELFF. In DNA form, the CDR3 reads TGTGCCAGCAGCGTACTAGCGGGGGGGCGATACACCGGGGAGCTGTTTTTT. The genes are TRBV9 and TRBJ2-2, with 12 nucleotides matching TRBD2. Trimming took 1 base from V and 3 from J; bases not matched to a gene: 4. The CDR3 sequence is 17 residues long. CDR1 is SGDLS and CDR2 is YYNGEE in the germline V gene.

Of note for this clone: At the DNA level, this CDR3 is encoded by other sequences in the same sample as well. This rearrangement joins TRBV5-1 to TRBJ2-7, with D uncertain. Per the germline V gene, CDR1 is SGHRS and CDR2 is YFSETQ. The germline V and J ends were trimmed by 0 bases and 6 bases, with 10 bases remaining between them. This CDR3 region has 13 residues. The CDR3 nucleotides are TGCGCCAGCAGCTTGGGGTCAGTCAGCGAGCAGTACTTC. Translating it yields CASSLGSVSEQYF.

The chain combines TRBV6-2 or TRBV6-3 with TRBJ1-1, with 7 bases fitting TRBD1. J lost 3 bases, V lost 4 bases, and 5 bases had no gene match. The CDR3 is 14 residues long. The V gene's germline CDR1 is MNHEY and CDR2 SVGEGT. The CDR3 DNA reads TGTGCCAGCAGTTCACAGGGGTCGCACACTGAAGCTTTCTTT. Its translation: CASSSQGSHTEAFF.

The chain joins TRBV2 to TRBJ1-4; D remains unclear. The CDR3 totals 15 residues. V lost 4 bases to trimming and J lost 0 bases, with 9 bases between them. Germline values: CDR1 SNHLY, CDR2 FYNNEI. CDR3 nucleotide sequence: TGTGCCAGCAGTGCCGGGGTGACAACTAATGAAAAACTGTTTTTT. Protein product: CASSAGVTTNEKLFF.

V gene TRBV19 combines with J gene TRBJ2-1; D is perhaps TRBD2 (6 bases). Per the germline V gene, CDR1 is LNHDA and CDR2 is SQIVND (reference sequence). The CDR3 runs to 19 residues. The germline V and J ends were trimmed by 5 bases and 5 bases, with 28 bases remaining between them. The CDR3 DNA reads TGTGCCAGTAGTGCCTTCATAGGGTATCAGGGAGGTTACCACAATGAGCAGTTCTTC. It encodes CASSAFIGYQGGYHNEQFF.

CDR3 in amino acids: CASSPGGGLGTEAFF. The CDR3 DNA follows: TGTGCCAGCAGCCCCGGGGGGGGGCTTGGCACTGAAGCTTTCTTT. The chain carries TRBV9 and TRBJ1-1, with a possible D match to TRBD1 (6 bases). Germline loops: CDR1 SGDLS, CDR2 YYNGEE. Deletions cut 4 bases from V and 4 bases from J, with 17 bases between. The CDR3 runs to 15 residues.

This sequence joins TRBV6-5 and TRBJ2-1; 7 bases map to TRBD1. Per the germline V gene, CDR1 is MNHEY and CDR2 is SVGAGI. This CDR3 contains 15 residues. V was clipped by 2 bases and J by 7 bases; unmatched bases: 8. The CDR3 DNA reads as TGTGCCAGCAGTTACGGATTCACAGGGGAGAATGAGCAGTTCTTC. The encoded protein is CASSYGFTGENEQFF.

This rearrangement joins TRBV18 to TRBJ2-3; maybe TRBD2 (5 bases). This CDR3 is 15 amino acids long. Deletions cut 1 base from V and 0 bases from J, with 8 bases between. Germline V gene lookup returns CDR1 KGHSH and CDR2 LQKENI. The CDR3 region is CASSPLPGSTDTQYF. CDR3 sequence (DNA): TGTGCCAGCTCACCACTCCCGGGAAGCACAGATACGCAGTATTTT.

The V gene is TRBV5-1, the J gene TRBJ2-3; D gene uncertain. The CDR3 is 15 residues long. Germline CDR1 SGHRS, CDR2 YFSETQ. V gave up 1 base and J gave up 2 bases, with 11 bases separating them. The CDR3 sequence: CASSLSVSYTDTQYF. CDR3 bases: TGCGCCAGCAGCTTGTCAGTTTCCTACACAGATACGCAGTATTTT. Full variable domain (remainder filled in from reference TRBV5-1 and TRBJ2-3): KAGVTQTPRYLIKTRGQQVTLSCSPISGHRSVSWYQQTPGQGLQFLFEYFSETQRNKGNFPGRFSGRQFSNSRSEMNVSTLELGDSALYLCASSLSVSYTDTQYFGPGTRLTVL.

This clone occurred once. J is TRBJ2-3 and V is TRBV2, with 9 bases that match TRBD2. CDR3 length: 17 amino acids. The V and J ends lost 8 bases and 0 bases, in that order; junction bases with no gene match: 12. The germline gives CDR1 SNHLY, CDR2 FYNNEI. The CDR3 region has the DNA TGTGCCAGCCGGGGACTAGCAGGTGGACCTAGCACAGATACGCAGTATTTT. This encodes CASRGLAGGPSTDTQYF.

In nucleotides, the CDR3 is TGTGCCAGCAGTTCTAAGGGTCATAGCAATCAGCCCCAGCATTTT. This translates into CASSSKGHSNQPQHF. V gene TRBV7-2 combines with J gene TRBJ1-5, with D hard to call. The CDR3 runs to 15 residues. Trimming removed 6 bases at V and 0 bases at J, with 12 bases between. Germline V CDR1 and CDR2: SGHTA, FQGNSA. The full variable domain, its missing parts supplied by reference TRBV7-2 and TRBJ1-5, is GAGVSQSPSNKVTEKGKDVELRCDPISGHTALYWYRQSLGQGLEFLIYFQGNSAPDKSGLPSDRFSAERTGGSVSTLTIQRTQQEDSAVYLCASSSKGHSNQPQHFGDGTRLSIL.

The chain joins TRBV11-2 to TRBJ1-4, with D perhaps matching TRBD1 (5 bases). V was cut by 1 base and J by 0 bases, with 9 bases left in between. The CDR3 sequence is 16 residues long. The V gene's germline CDR1 is SGHAT and CDR2 FQNNGV. In nucleotides, the CDR3 is TGTGCCAGCAGCTTAGGGGCAGGGTCAACTAATGAAAAACTGTTTTTT. Translating it yields CASSLGAGSTNEKLFF.

The chain combines TRBV19 with TRBJ1-1; D remains ambiguous. Trimming removed 9 bases from V and 7 bases from J, with 15 bases in between. Germline lookup yields CDR1 LNHDA and CDR2 SQIVND (reference sequence). This CDR3 region has 12 residues. The CDR3 sequence is CASRRAGNEAFF. The CDR3 bases are TGTGCCAGCCGGAGGGCGGGGAATGAAGCTTTCTTT.

CDR3 sequence (DNA): TGTGCCAGCGGGCAGGGGTCGAACTATGGCTACACCTTC. This translates into CASGQGSNYGYTF. The J gene is TRBJ1-2, the V gene TRBV2, with D possibly being TRBD1 (6 bases). The germline V gene has CDR1 SNHLY and CDR2 FYNNEI. The CDR3 sequence is 13 residues long. V shed 8 bases and J shed 2 bases, with 12 bases lying between them.

J is TRBJ1-2 and V is TRBV4-1, with D perhaps TRBD1 (6 bases). Germline lookup yields CDR1 MGHRA and CDR2 YSYEKL. The ends were cut back, 6 bases at V and 2 bases at J, with 16 bases in the middle. The CDR3 consists of 15 residues. The CDR3 DNA is TGCGCCAGCAGGTGGAGGGAGGACAGCAACTATGGCTACACCTTC. This encodes CASRWREDSNYGYTF.

The V gene is TRBV30, the J gene TRBJ1-5; D is undetermined. Per the germline V gene, CDR1 is GTSNPN and CDR2 is SVGIG (reference sequence). V was shortened by 4 bases and J by 0 bases, with 7 bases between the two germline ends. The CDR3 is 13 residues long. The CDR3 loop reads CAWTRDSNQPQHF. Written as DNA, the CDR3 is TGTGCCTGGACAAGAGATAGCAATCAGCCCCAGCATTTT.

The V and J genes are TRBV10-3 and TRBJ1-5, with 11 nucleotides matching TRBD1. V shed 4 bases, J shed 3 bases, and the junction held 2 bases outside the gene matches. Looked up from germline, CDR1 is ENHRY and CDR2 is SYGVKD. This CDR3 is 15 amino acids long. The CDR3 DNA reads as TGTGCCATCAGTGGGACAGGGGGCCTCAATCAGCCCCAGCATTTT. Translated: CAISGTGGLNQPQHF.

The chain couples TRBV18 to TRBJ1-5; D gene ambiguous. This CDR3 is 13 amino acids long. Germline V gene sequence: CDR1 KGHSH, CDR2 LQKENI. The V end was cut by 3 bases, the J end by 3 bases, with 6 bases between. The chain's CDR3 is CASSPTINQPQHF. CDR3 nucleotides: TGTGCCAGCTCACCGACGATCAATCAGCCCCAGCATTTT.

This sequence joins TRBV25-1 and TRBJ1-6; D is undetermined. In germline, CDR1 is MGHDK, CDR2 SYGVNS. Trimming cost V 2 bases and J 0 bases, with 8 bases left between them. This CDR3 comprises 16 residues. The CDR3 DNA reads as TGTGCCAGCAGTGAAATCAGGAGCTCCTATAATTCACCCCTCCACTTT. Encoded protein: CASSEIRSSYNSPLHF.

The chain carries TRBV5-6 and TRBJ1-2, with 7 bases identical to TRBD1. CDR1 SGHDT and CDR2 YYEEEE come from the germline V gene. There are 14 residues in the CDR3. J was trimmed by 9 bases and V by 6 bases; bases with no gene match: 14. The CDR3 region is CASTLRGLTGSYTF. The DNA for the CDR3 is TGTGCCAGCACCCTAAGGGGTCTGACAGGGAGCTACACCTTC.

The rearrangement joins TRBV30 to TRBJ1-2; D unresolved. This CDR3 is 12 amino acids long. The V and J ends lost 2 bases and 8 bases respectively, with 12 bases between them. Looked up from germline, CDR1 is GTSNPN and CDR2 is SVGIG (reference sequence). The CDR3 reads CAWSPGNWGYTF. The CDR3 region has the DNA TGTGCCTGGAGTCCGGGGAATTGGGGCTACACCTTC.

The V and J genes are TRBV6-5 and TRBJ1-3; 8 bases align to TRBD1. This CDR3 contains 15 residues. Germline loops: CDR1 MNHEY, CDR2 SVGAGI. V gave up 7 bases and J gave up 1 base; unmatched junction bases: 6. CDR3 in DNA: TGTGCCAGCAAAGGACAGGGTGTTTCTGGAAACACCATATATTTT. This codes for CASKGQGVSGNTIYF.

The DNA of the CDR3 is TGTGCCAGCAGTACAGGGCCTTCTAAACCCCTCCACTTT. Protein sequence: CASSTGPSKPLHF. V is TRBV12-3 or TRBV12-4 and J is TRBJ1-6; D possibly corresponds to TRBD1 (6 bases). This CDR3 contains 13 residues. V lost 5 bases, J lost 12 bases, and 14 bases lay in between.

The V and J genes are TRBV14 and TRBJ1-1; 8 bases agree with TRBD1. The germline V gene encodes CDR1 SGHDN and CDR2 FVKESK. The CDR3 spans 14 residues. V dropped 4 bases and J dropped 3; count of bases not matched to a gene: 4. CDR3 DNA sequence: TGTGCCAGCAGCCCGAGGACAGGGCACACTGAAGCTTTCTTT. Protein product: CASSPRTGHTEAFF. Based on the CDR3 plus reference TRBV14 and TRBJ1-1, the full variable domain is EAGVTQFPSHSVIEKGQTVTLRCDPISGHDNLYWYRRVMGKEIKFLLHFVKESKQDESGMPNNRFLAERTGGTYSTLKVQPAELEDSGVYFCASSPRTGHTEAFFGQGTRLTVV.